Presented here are 19 T cell receptor beta chains from one specimen sequenced in a study of T cells after yellow fever vaccination. TCRdb passed the 5' RACE reads through MiXCR, listing each CDR3 protein once. The sample includes 250,000 to 350,000 distinct CDR3 sequences, around 8.6% seen only once; the top ten take about 3%. The sample here was CD4+ T cells sorted from PBMCs, taken 5 days after the yellow fever booster vaccination. These receptors were collected from a man aged 18-30 years who received the YFV17D yellow fever vaccine.

The chain couples TRBV28 to TRBJ2-7; D could derive from TRBD1 or TRBD2 (5 bases each). Looked up from germline, CDR1 is MDHEN and CDR2 is SYDVKM. Trimming shortened V by 8 bases and J by 0 bases, and 11 bases separated the two germline ends. CDR3 length: 13 amino acids. The CDR3 protein is CASWDQSSYEQYV. Written as DNA, the CDR3 is TGTGCCAGCTGGGACCAGAGCTCCTACGAGCAGTACGTC.

This clonotype was detected many times. This sequence joins TRBV7-2 and TRBJ2-1, with TRBD1 matching 7 bases. CDR3 length equals 15 residues. Germline V CDR1 and CDR2: SGHTA, FQGNSA. J gave up 3 bases and V 5 bases, and 7 bases lay outside the gene matches. The CDR3 reads CASSGHRGSYNEQFF. Written as DNA, the CDR3 is TGTGCCAGCAGCGGCCACAGGGGAAGCTACAATGAGCAGTTCTTC.

This chain uses TRBV20-1 with TRBJ1-1, with TRBD1 matching over 10 bases. Germline loops: CDR1 DFQATT, CDR2 SNEGSKA (reference sequence). This CDR3 spans 12 amino acids. CDR3 DNA: TGCAAGACAGGGGGCCTCCGGACTGAAGCTTTCTTT. Protein: CKTGGLRTEAFF.

The chain uses TRBV4-3 and TRBJ1-2; the D gene is possibly TRBD1 (6 bases). The V gene's germline CDR1 is LGHNA and CDR2 YSLEER. This CDR3 is built from 16 residues. Deletions cut 1 base from V and 1 base from J, with 13 bases between. CDR3 sequence reads: CASSQGGQGSNYGYTF. CDR3 coding DNA: TGCGCCAGCAGCCAAGGGGGTCAGGGGAGTAACTATGGCTACACCTTC.

The rearrangement links TRBV7-2 to TRBJ1-2; a possible D gene is TRBD1 (5 bases). The CDR3 is made up of 13 amino acids. Germline CDR1 SGHTA, CDR2 FQGNSA. Trimming stripped 1 base from V and 7 bases from J, with 10 bases between. This chain's CDR3 is CASSLDRMRGYTF. Written as DNA, the CDR3 is TGTGCCAGCAGCTTAGACAGGATGCGTGGCTACACCTTC.

This clonotype was seen a few times. This chain connects TRBV12-3 or TRBV12-4 to TRBJ2-5; TRBD1 is a possible D gene (6 bases). This CDR3 region has 13 residues. V was trimmed by 4 bases and J by 5 bases, leaving 11 bases between them. In DNA, the CDR3 is TGTGCCAGCAGTTCGAGACAGGCGGAGACCCAGTACTTC. Its translation: CASSSRQAETQYF.

The rearrangement uses TRBV7-2 and TRBJ1-1, with a weak D call TRBD1 (5 bases). There are 15 residues in the CDR3. V lost 1 base to trimming and J lost 3 bases, with 12 bases between them. Germline lookup yields CDR1 SGHTA and CDR2 FQGNSA. CDR3 coding DNA: TGTGCCAGCAGCTTAGTAGCGGGGCTTTACACTGAAGCTTTCTTT. Translation: CASSLVAGLYTEAFF.

A few counts support this clonotype. This rearrangement joins TRBV5-4 to TRBJ2-7, with 10 bases that match TRBD2. The germline CDR1 and CDR2 sequences are SGHNT and YYREEE (reference sequence). V lost 3 bases to trimming and J lost 2 bases; unmatched junction nucleotides: 5. This CDR3 has 15 residues. This CDR3 is CASSSSGGGAYEQYF. CDR3 coding DNA: TGTGCCAGCAGCTCTAGCGGGGGAGGGGCCTACGAGCAGTACTTC.

The chain couples TRBV4-2 to TRBJ1-3, with a possible D match to TRBD1 (6 bases). Germline V gives CDR1 LGHNA, CDR2 YNFKEQ. Trimming stripped 2 bases from V and 0 bases from J, with 11 bases between. The CDR3 extends over 16 amino acids. CDR3 in DNA: TGTGCCAGCAGCCAAATCCAGGGGAACTCTGGAAACACCATATATTTT. Translating gives CASSQIQGNSGNTIYF.

This sequence joins TRBV3-1 and TRBJ1-5, with TRBD1 matching over 9 bases. The CDR3 spans 15 residues. The V segment lost 1 base and the J segment 2 bases; nucleotides outside the gene matches: 0. Looked up from germline, CDR1 is LGHDT and CDR2 is YNNKEL (reference sequence). The CDR3 sequence is CASSQGQGGNQPQHF. In DNA form, the CDR3 reads TGTGCCAGCAGCCAAGGACAGGGGGGCAATCAGCCCCAGCATTTT. Drawing the rest from reference TRBV3-1 and TRBJ1-5, the complete variable domain is DTAVSQTPKYLVTQMGNDKSIKCEQNLGHDTMYWYKQDSKKFLKIMFSYNNKELIINETVPNRFSPKSPDKAHLNLHINSLELGDSAVYFCASSQGQGGNQPQHFGDGTRLSIL.

The J gene is TRBJ1-1, the V gene TRBV18; maybe TRBD1 (6 bases). CDR3 length: 14 residues. CDR1 and CDR2 from the germline V gene are KGHSH and LQKENI. Trimming left V 3 bases short and J 6 bases short, with 14 bases between. CDR3: CASSPKQGFSEAFF. The CDR3 bases are TGTGCCAGCTCACCGAAACAGGGATTCTCTGAAGCTTTCTTT.

There are a few counts of this clonotype. The chain is built from TRBV5-6 and TRBJ1-5; D may be TRBD1 (5 bases). Trimming left V 2 bases short and J 4 bases short, with 10 bases between. Germline V gene lookup returns CDR1 SGHDT and CDR2 YYEEEE. CDR3 length: 14 residues. The CDR3 DNA reads as TGTGCCAGCAGCTTACGGGGGTTTAATCAGCCCCAGCATTTT. This translates into CASSLRGFNQPQHF.

This clonotype turned up a few times. In nucleotides, the CDR3 is TGTGCCAGCAGCGGCGGGTCATTTGGGGGCAATCAGCCCCAGCATTTT. It codes for CASSGGSFGGNQPQHF. The chain joins TRBV9 to TRBJ1-5; D is unclear. V was pared by 3 bases and J by 2 bases, with 15 bases between. The germline V gene encodes CDR1 SGDLS and CDR2 YYNGEE. This CDR3 has 16 residues.

This clonotype was detected ten times or more. The gene calls are TRBV7-2 and TRBJ2-3, with a possible D match to TRBD1 (5 bases). CDR1 and CDR2 (germline): SGHTA, FQGNSA. V lost 2 bases to trimming and J lost 4 bases, with 10 bases between them. This CDR3 region has 14 residues. The DNA of the CDR3 is TGTGCCAGCAGCTTATGGGCAGGGTCAGATACGCAGTATTTT. It codes for CASSLWAGSDTQYF.

This clonotype was seen many times. This chain uses TRBV3-1 with TRBJ2-5, with TRBD2 matching over 7 bases. The CDR3 loop spans 14 amino acids. V was pared by 4 bases and J by 4 bases, with 6 bases of the junction left unmatched. Germline CDR1 reads LGHDT; CDR2 reads YNNKEL (reference sequence). Here the CDR3 reads CASSPSGVGETQYF. In nucleotides, the CDR3 is TGTGCCAGCAGCCCGAGCGGGGTCGGAGAGACCCAGTACTTC.

This clonotype was counted at least ten times. V gene TRBV20-1 combines with J gene TRBJ2-1; D gene unclear. The CDR3 spans 12 residues. Trimming cost V 3 bases and J 8 bases, with 11 bases left between them. Germline V gives CDR1 DFQATT, CDR2 SNEGSKA (reference sequence). This chain's CDR3 is CSASPLWDEQFF. The CDR3 DNA follows: TGCAGTGCTAGCCCGTTATGGGATGAGCAGTTCTTC.

This chain links TRBV5-1 with TRBJ2-3; no definite D call. V dropped 0 bases and J dropped 2 bases, with 7 bases sitting between them. The CDR3 contains 14 residues. The germline V gene has CDR1 SGHRS and CDR2 YFSETQ. CDR3 amino acids: CASSLAAVTDTQYF. CDR3 in DNA: TGCGCCAGCAGCTTGGCCGCGGTCACAGATACGCAGTATTTT. The complete variable domain, with remaining parts taken from reference TRBV5-1 and TRBJ2-3, reads KAGVTQTPRYLIKTRGQQVTLSCSPISGHRSVSWYQQTPGQGLQFLFEYFSETQRNKGNFPGRFSGRQFSNSRSEMNVSTLELGDSALYLCASSLAAVTDTQYFGPGTRLTVL.

In this sample, this clonotype turned up many times. This chain joins TRBV7-2 and TRBJ1-3; TRBD1 aligns across 10 bases. V shed 5 bases and J 3 bases; nucleotides not matched to a gene: 4. Germline-derived CDR1 and CDR2 are SGHTA and FQGNSA. CDR3 length: 15 amino acids. CDR3 residues: CASSPDRGHGNTIYF. Written as DNA, the CDR3 is TGTGCCAGCAGCCCCGACAGGGGGCATGGAAACACCATATATTTT.

This clonotype was observed many times. J is TRBJ2-3 and V is TRBV11-2; weak D call: TRBD1 (5 bases). Trimming took off 1 base at V and 6 bases at J, with 11 bases between the two ends. Per germline, CDR1 SGHAT and CDR2 FQNNGV. The CDR3 extends over 14 amino acids. The CDR3 nucleotides read TGTGCCAGCAGCTTAGTGACAGACATGGATACGCAGTATTTT. Translation: CASSLVTDMDTQYF.